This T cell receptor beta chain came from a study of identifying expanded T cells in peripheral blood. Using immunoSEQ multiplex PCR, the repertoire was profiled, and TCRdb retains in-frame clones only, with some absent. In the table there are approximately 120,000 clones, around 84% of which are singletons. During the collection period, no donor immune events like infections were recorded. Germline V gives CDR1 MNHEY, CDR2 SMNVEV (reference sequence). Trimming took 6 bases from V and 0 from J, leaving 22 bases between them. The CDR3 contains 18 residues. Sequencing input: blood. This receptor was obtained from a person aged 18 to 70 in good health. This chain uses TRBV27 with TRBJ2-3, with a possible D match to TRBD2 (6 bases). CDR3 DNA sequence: TGTGCCAGCAGATCTAAGGGACTTGACAGAGCTAGCACAGATACGCAGTATTTT. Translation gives CASRSKGLDRASTDTQYF.